This T cell receptor beta chain is from a study of T cell responses to AZD1222 COVID-19 vaccine. Study-level results: Among spike-specific TCRs, nearly half reportedly target unmutated variant regions. The donors showed a predominance of white British ancestry and of females, with possible underestimation of clonal diversity.

Produced via immunoSEQ multiplex PCR; TCRdb's table is partial and in-frame only. This repertoire shows some 150,000 clones, roughly 90% found once; its top ten account for 1.5% to 2%. CDR1 and CDR2 (germline): MNHEY, SVGEGT. The CDR3 is 14 residues long. V was shortened by 0 bases and J by 8 bases, with 11 bases between the two germline ends. This clone was observed a single time. Its antigen remains unidentified. The clonotype originates from an adult in good health. Specimen: peripheral blood, collected on day 0 of AZD1222 vaccination. The chain uses TRBV6-2 or TRBV6-3 and TRBJ1-5; no firm D call. CDR3 bases: TGTGCCAGCAGTTACTCTGATTCCGCAGAGCCCCAGCATTTT. Translated: CASSYSDSAEPQHF.